These T cell receptor beta chains were read from a single sample in a study of T-cell reconstitution after alpha-beta-depleted transplantation in children. MiXCR was run by TCRdb on the PCR reads, yielding one entry per CDR3 protein. In the table there are some 250,000 distinct CDR3 sequences, around 12% of which are singletons. The material was PBMCs from the stem cell graft donor, obtained from the stem cell graft. These receptors originate from a human donor who donated a stem cell graft to a child with acute lymphoblastic leukemia. The CDR3 runs from the conserved cysteine through the conserved F or W. Fields, in order: J gene, D gene, V gene, clone size, CDR3 protein, CDR3 DNA. A D gene is named only where the DNA matches it firmly. Where a row states a size, it is once, few, many or the class of an expanded clone; other rows omit it.

J gene: TRBJ2-3; D gene: TRBD1; V gene: TRBV7-9; clone size: few; CDR3 protein: CASSSRQGNVADTQYF; CDR3 DNA: TGTGCCAGCAGCTCTCGACAGGGGAATGTTGCAGATACGCAGTATTTT
J gene: TRBJ2-7; D gene: NA; V gene: TRBV9; clone size: many; CDR3 protein: CASGEPYEQYF; CDR3 DNA: TGTGCCAGCGGAGAACCCTACGAGCAGTACTTC
J gene: TRBJ1-4; D gene: NA; V gene: TRBV27; clone size: many; CDR3 protein: CASSLRGRGEKLFF; CDR3 DNA: TGTGCCAGCAGTTTACGGGGGCGCGGCGAAAAACTGTTTTTT
J gene: TRBJ1-4; D gene: NA; V gene: TRBV10-1; clone size: many; CDR3 protein: CASSRGNAAGGSEKLFF; CDR3 DNA: TGCGCCAGCAGCCGGGGAAACGCGGCAGGAGGGAGTGAAAAACTGTTTTTT
J gene: TRBJ2-2; D gene: NA; V gene: TRBV12-3/TRBV12-4; clone size: NA; CDR3 protein: CASIATRTGELFF; CDR3 DNA: TGTGCCAGCATCGCGACCCGCACCGGGGAGCTGTTTTTT
J gene: TRBJ1-2; D gene: TRBD1; V gene: TRBV20-1; clone size: NA; CDR3 protein: CSVLITGADYGYTF; CDR3 DNA: TGCAGTGTTCTCATAACAGGGGCTGACTATGGCTACACCTTC
J gene: TRBJ1-1; D gene: NA; V gene: TRBV4-2; clone size: NA; CDR3 protein: CASSQVTGARNTEAFF; CDR3 DNA: TGTGCCAGCAGCCAAGTAACGGGGGCGAGGAACACTGAAGCTTTCTTT
J gene: TRBJ2-2; D gene: NA; V gene: TRBV24-1; clone size: many; CDR3 protein: CATSRDGGNTGELFF; CDR3 DNA: TGTGCCACCAGTCGGGACGGGGGAAACACCGGGGAGCTGTTTTTT
J gene: TRBJ2-7; D gene: NA; V gene: TRBV7-9; clone size: few; CDR3 protein: CASSSAAQGQIYEQYF; CDR3 DNA: TGTGCCAGCAGCTCTGCGGCTCAGGGGCAGATATACGAGCAGTACTTC
J gene: TRBJ2-1; D gene: NA; V gene: TRBV20-1; clone size: many; CDR3 protein: CSAPEGPNEQFF; CDR3 DNA: TGCAGTGCTCCTGAAGGGCCCAATGAGCAGTTCTTC
J gene: TRBJ1-5; D gene: TRBD1; V gene: TRBV7-2; clone size: many; CDR3 protein: CASSLKGASNQPQHF; CDR3 DNA: TGTGCCAGCAGCTTAAAGGGGGCGAGCAATCAGCCCCAGCATTTT
J gene: TRBJ2-2; D gene: NA; V gene: TRBV30; clone size: NA; CDR3 protein: CAWSGDSATGELFF; CDR3 DNA: TGTGCCTGGAGTGGTGATTCGGCCACCGGGGAGCTGTTTTTT
J gene: TRBJ1-2; D gene: TRBD1; V gene: TRBV30; clone size: NA; CDR3 protein: CAWSVNRGLGYTF; CDR3 DNA: TGTGCCTGGAGTGTAAACAGGGGGCTCGGCTACACCTTC
J gene: TRBJ2-7; D gene: TRBD2; V gene: TRBV7-2; clone size: many; CDR3 protein: CASSLGLAGSNEQYF; CDR3 DNA: TGTGCCAGCAGCCTGGGACTAGCGGGTTCGAATGAGCAGTACTTC
J gene: TRBJ1-3; D gene: TRBD1; V gene: TRBV9; clone size: many; CDR3 protein: CASSGQGTSGNTIYF; CDR3 DNA: TGTGCCAGCAGCGGACAGGGAACCTCTGGAAACACCATATATTTT
J gene: TRBJ1-5; D gene: TRBD1; V gene: TRBV7-2; clone size: many; CDR3 protein: CASTLTGPGQPQHF; CDR3 DNA: TGTGCCAGCACACTGACAGGGCCGGGTCAGCCCCAGCATTTT
J gene: TRBJ1-5; D gene: NA; V gene: TRBV27; clone size: many; CDR3 protein: CASSLYPNSNQPQHF; CDR3 DNA: TGTGCCAGCAGTTTGTACCCTAATAGCAATCAGCCCCAGCATTTT
J gene: TRBJ2-1; D gene: NA; V gene: TRBV20-1; clone size: many; CDR3 protein: CSASLGSGDNEQFF; CDR3 DNA: TGCAGTGCTAGCCTCGGGTCTGGAGATAATGAGCAGTTCTTC
J gene: TRBJ1-5; D gene: TRBD1; V gene: TRBV10-3; clone size: many; CDR3 protein: CAIGQGSGQPQHF; CDR3 DNA: TGTGCCATCGGACAGGGGTCAGGTCAGCCCCAGCATTTT